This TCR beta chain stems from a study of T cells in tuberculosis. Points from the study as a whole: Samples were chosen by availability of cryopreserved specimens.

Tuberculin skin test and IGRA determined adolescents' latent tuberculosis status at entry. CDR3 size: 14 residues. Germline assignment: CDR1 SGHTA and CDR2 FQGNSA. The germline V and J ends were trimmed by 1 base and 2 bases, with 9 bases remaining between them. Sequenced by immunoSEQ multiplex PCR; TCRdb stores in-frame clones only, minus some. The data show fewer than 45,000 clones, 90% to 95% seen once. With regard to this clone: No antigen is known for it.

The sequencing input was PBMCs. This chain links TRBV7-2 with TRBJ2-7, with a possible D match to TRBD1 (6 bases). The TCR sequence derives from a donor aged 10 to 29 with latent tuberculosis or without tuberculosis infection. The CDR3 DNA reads TGTGCCAGCAGCTTAGACAGGGTAGCCTACGAGCAGTACTTC. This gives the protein CASSLDRVAYEQYF.